The sequence of this TCR beta chain was determined in a study of T cells in Graves' hyperthyroidism and ophthalmopathy. Findings and caveats of the study: Blood samples included most of the expanded thyroid clonotypes exceeding 0.001.

Regions amplified from RNA transcripts were the TCR beta CDR3 regions. First-round RT-PCR of the TCR CDR3 relied on the HTBI primer set. TCRdb recomputed calls from the multiplex PCR reads with MiXCR, one row per CDR3 protein. Of tens of thousands of distinct CDR3 sequences listed, roughly 50% are singletons. Germline V gene data show CDR1 as DFQATT and CDR2 as SNEGSKA (reference sequence). The CDR3 covers 11 residues. Trimming left V 5 bases short and J 7 bases short, with 11 bases between. Stable Graves' hyperthyroidism meant no ophthalmopathy progression within 18 months. These patients, aged 18 to 65, had recently diagnosed hyperthyroidism lasting under 2 months. By share, this clonotype counts as medium-sized. Its target is not known.

V gene TRBV20-1 combines with J gene TRBJ1-2; D is undetermined. The clonotype comes from a young man with Graves' hyperthyroidism. What was sequenced was peripheral blood or thyroid tissue (not recorded which). Here the CDR3 DNA reads TGCAGTGCTGACCTGGAGGCTGGCTACACCTTC. The encoded protein is CSADLEAGYTF.